The subject of this entry is one TCR beta chain. Primers used in a second PCR of roughly 6 to 12 cycles were a sample-barcoded 5' primer and a J-beta primer mix. Each CDR3 protein is one row after TCRdb ran MiXCR on the 5' RACE reads. The sample consists of roughly 1,000,000 distinct CDR3 sequences, approximately 25% of them appearing once. These data belong to a study of blood T cells in healthy people across ages. The CDR3 length is 16 residues. CDR1 is SGHTA and CDR2 is FQGNSA in the germline V gene. The V and J ends lost 5 bases and 4 bases, in that order; junction bases with no gene match: 8. This same sample was also taken into another study, of T cells of mothers and their children.

The chain carries TRBV7-2 and TRBJ2-3, with 11 bases aligning to TRBD2. The source material was blood. This receptor was identified in a girl aged 2-10 years in good health. The CDR3, as DNA: TGTGCCAGCAGCCTTAGCGGGGGGGCCCCTTCAGATACGCAGTATTTT. The encoded protein is CASSLSGGAPSDTQYF.